This record concerns one TCR beta chain sequence. Given a much more abundant clone one base away, this may be a read error. Researchers made TCR beta libraries by using iRepertoire HTBI primers and running Arm-PCR on CDR3 regions. MiXCR was run by TCRdb on the multiplex PCR reads, yielding one entry per CDR3 protein. The table shows roughly 560,000 distinct CDR3 sequences, with 12% occurring only once. This sample is drawn from a study of regulatory T cells in long-lasting Graves disease. The sample's time point: newly diagnosed GD, antithyroid drugs for less than 3 months. Making the TCR library involved RNA that had been extracted from PBMCs. The CDR3 has 15 amino acids. CDR1 and CDR2 (germline): SGHAT, FQNNGV. Separately, the same data were catalogued under a study of T cells in Graves' hyperthyroidism and ophthalmopathy.

Sequenced material: peripheral blood mononuclear cells (PBMCs), taken at new diagnosis, from a patient treated with antithyroid drugs. The receptor was isolated from a woman aged 25 to 45 with Graves disease. The V gene is TRBV11-2, the J gene TRBJ2-1; 11 positions match TRBD2. The CDR3, as DNA: TGTACCAGCAGCTTAGATTTTAGCGGGAGGGGTGAGCAGTTCTTC. Translated: CTSSLDFSGRGEQFF.